This T cell receptor (beta chain) stems from a study of blood T cell repertoires in COVID-19. Repertoires were generated with immunoSEQ multiplex PCR, while TCRdb's copy carries only in-frame clones and drops some. Here the sample spans 350,000 to 400,000 clones, 90% being singletons. The CDR3 is 13 amino acids. CDR1 SQVTM and CDR2 ANQGSEA come from the germline V gene. V lost 4 bases, J lost 7 bases, and 3 bases stayed unmatched. J is TRBJ1-5 and V is TRBV29-1; 11 bases agree with TRBD1. This receptor was taken from a man between 18 and 35 years old with active or convalescent COVID-19. Material: peripheral blood. The CDR3 loop is CSVGDRGYQPQHF. In DNA, the CDR3 is TGCAGCGTTGGGGACAGGGGGTACCAGCCCCAGCATTTT.